The rows below give T cell receptor beta chains drawn from one sample of a study of radiation and T cells in renal cell carcinoma. Assay: immunoSEQ multiplex PCR; the TCRdb copy retains only in-frame clones and omits some. The sample consists of around 60,000 clones, around three quarters of them appearing once. Source: blood, taken from a patient whose treatment included radiotherapy and nephrectomy. Source of these receptors: a man in his 60s with renal cell carcinoma. The CDR3 runs from the conserved cysteine through the conserved F or W. The D gene is left open where the match is weak. The listing skips clone size in some rows; elsewhere it reads once, few, many or a size class.

v_gene	j_gene	d_gene	abundance	CDR3aa	CDR3nt
TRBV6-4	TRBJ2-3	NA	few	CASSEESTDTQYF	TGTGCCAGCAGTGAAGAGTCTACAGATACGCAGTATTTT
TRBV4-3	TRBJ1-5	NA	NA	CASSQEVHQPQHF	TGCGCCAGCAGCCAAGAAGTTCATCAGCCCCAGCATTTT
TRBV4-1	TRBJ2-3	NA	NA	CASSHQGDTQYF	TGCGCCAGCAGCCACCAGGGAGATACGCAGTATTTT
TRBV9	TRBJ2-3	NA	NA	CASSVGVRGTDTQYF	TGTGCCAGCAGCGTAGGTGTCAGGGGTACAGATACGCAGTATTTT
TRBV2	TRBJ2-3	NA	NA	CASRDGTTDTQYF	TGTGCCAGCAGAGACGGGACTACAGATACGCAGTATTTT
TRBV11-3	TRBJ2-1	NA	NA	CASGRGRNNEQFF	TGTGCCAGCGGTAGGGGTCGAAACAATGAGCAGTTCTTC
TRBV5-5	TRBJ2-7	TRBD1	NA	CASSLGGRGLNEQYF	TGTGCCAGCAGCTTGGGAGGCAGGGGGCTTAACGAGCAGTACTTC
TRBV19	TRBJ2-1	TRBD1	NA	CASSGGQGSYNEQFF	TGTGCCAGTAGTGGAGGACAGGGTAGCTACAATGAGCAGTTCTTC
TRBV11-2	TRBJ1-1	NA	NA	CASSFNRVNTEAFF	TGTGCCAGCAGCTTTAACAGGGTGAACACTGAAGCTTTCTTT
TRBV5-6	TRBJ1-2	NA	NA	CASSLGVLYSGYTF	TGTGCCAGCAGTTTGGGGGTCCTCTACAGTGGCTACACCTTC
TRBV11-2	TRBJ1-1	NA	few	CASSLFFRGDEPFF	TGTGCCAGCAGCTTATTTTTTAGGGGCGACGAGCCTTTCTTT
TRBV4-2	TRBJ2-1	TRBD2	NA	CASSQVSGTSGNNEQFF	TGTGCCAGCAGCCAAGTCTCCGGGACTAGCGGGAACAATGAGCAGTTCTTC
TRBV5-4	TRBJ2-1	TRBD1	NA	CASSLPQARGYNEQFF	TGTGCCAGCAGCTTGCCCCAAGCCAGGGGGTACAATGAGCAGTTCTTC
TRBV7-6	TRBJ2-3	NA	NA	CASSSTPSTDTQYF	TGTGCCAGCAGCTCCACCCCAAGCACAGATACGCAGTATTTT
TRBV5-4	TRBJ2-2	TRBD1	NA	CASSLDRGDTGELFF	TGTGCCAGCAGCTTGGACAGGGGAGACACCGGGGAGCTGTTTTTT
TRBV29-1	TRBJ2-2	TRBD1	NA	CSVEAGTGLGELFF	TGCAGCGTTGAAGCCGGGACAGGATTAGGGGAGTTGTTTTTT
TRBV19	TRBJ1-5	NA	NA	CASDVRGSSPQHF	TGTGCCAGTGACGTTAGGGGTAGTTCGCCCCAGCATTTT
TRBV19	TRBJ1-5	NA	few	CASSIRENQPQHF	TGTGCCAGTAGTATACGGGAGAATCAGCCCCAGCATTTT
TRBV9	TRBJ2-3	NA	NA	CASSVGGTVDTQYF	TGTGCCAGCAGCGTAGGCGGGACGGTAGATACGCAGTATTTT
TRBV7-2	TRBJ1-5	TRBD1	NA	CASSQKTGANQPQHF	TGTGCCAGCAGCCAAAAAACAGGGGCAAATCAGCCCCAGCATTTT
TRBV5-5	TRBJ2-3	TRBD2	NA	CASSLAGSGGSDTQYF	TGTGCCAGCAGCTTGGCGGGTAGCGGGGGTTCAGATACGCAGTATTTT
TRBV29-1	TRBJ1-2	TRBD1	NA	CSVGDRQGENYGYTF	TGCAGCGTTGGGGATAGACAGGGGGAGAACTATGGCTACACCTTC
TRBV6-5	TRBJ1-1	TRBD1	few	CASSTPTGARTEAFF	TGTGCCAGCAGTACCCCGACAGGGGCGAGGACTGAAGCTTTCTTT
TRBV29-1	TRBJ1-1	NA	NA	CSVRASRGTEAFF	TGCAGCGTCCGGGCCTCGAGGGGGACTGAAGCTTTCTTT
TRBV7-9	TRBJ1-3	TRBD1	once	CASHDRGGNTIYF	TGTGCCAGTCACGACAGGGGCGGAAACACCATATATTTT
TRBV9	TRBJ1-4	NA	few	CASSTGDGEKLFF	TGTGCCAGCAGCACCGGGGACGGCGAAAAACTGTTTTTT
TRBV30	TRBJ1-5	TRBD1	NA	CAWAKDRNDQPQHF	TGTGCCTGGGCGAAGGACAGGAACGATCAGCCCCAGCATTTT
TRBV30	TRBJ1-1	TRBD1	few	CAWRALMGTADTEAFF	TGTGCCTGGAGGGCCCTAATGGGGACAGCCGACACTGAAGCTTTCTTT
TRBV7-9	TRBJ1-1	NA	few	CASSEVANTEAFF	TGTGCCAGCAGCGAAGTGGCGAACACTGAAGCTTTCTTT
TRBV9	TRBJ2-2	NA	NA	CASSGLDETGELFF	TGTGCCAGCAGCGGACTCGACGAGACCGGGGAGCTGTTTTTT
TRBV7-9	TRBJ1-2	TRBD1	NA	CASSSRDSYGYTF	TGTGCCAGCAGCTCTCGGGACAGCTATGGCTACACCTTC
TRBV7-9	TRBJ2-7	TRBD1	once	CASSQDWGQGNYEQYF	TGTGCCAGCAGCCAAGACTGGGGACAGGGAAACTACGAGCAGTACTTC
TRBV6-5	TRBJ1-1	NA	NA	CASSYQTGLNTEAFF	TGTGCCAGCAGTTACCAGACAGGATTAAACACTGAAGCTTTCTTT
TRBV7-9	TRBJ1-1	NA	NA	CASSLSGGVNTEAFF	TGTGCCAGCAGCTTATCTGGTGGGGTGAACACTGAAGCTTTCTTT
TRBV19	TRBJ2-1	TRBD2	NA	CASSIWMSGGTDEQFF	TGTGCCAGTAGTATATGGATGAGCGGGGGTACCGATGAGCAGTTCTTC
TRBV7-2	TRBJ1-2	NA	NA	CASRRPPNYGYTF	TGTGCCAGCAGACGTCCACCCAACTATGGCTACACCTTC
TRBV27	TRBJ2-2	NA	NA	CASHPWQAYAGELFF	TGTGCCAGCCACCCTTGGCAGGCGTACGCCGGGGAGCTGTTTTTT
TRBV5-1	TRBJ2-7	TRBD1	few	CASSQQGINEQYF	TGCGCCAGCAGCCAACAGGGGATCAACGAGCAGTACTTC
TRBV25-1	TRBJ1-5	NA	NA	CASSEGARNQPQHF	TGTGCCAGCAGTGAGGGGGCCCGCAATCAGCCCCAGCATTTT
TRBV30	TRBJ2-5	TRBD2	once	CAWSAIAGGRETQYF	TGTGCCTGGAGTGCGATAGCGGGAGGGCGAGAGACCCAGTACTTC
TRBV11-2	TRBJ1-2	TRBD1	NA	CASSLGGQGYGYTF	TGTGCCAGCAGCTTAGGAGGACAGGGGTATGGCTACACCTTC
TRBV11-1	TRBJ1-3	NA	once	CASSFSDRGNTIYF	TGTGCCAGCAGCTTCTCAGACAGGGGAAACACCATATATTTT
TRBV19	TRBJ2-2	TRBD2	NA	CASSPGLAGGNTGELFF	TGTGCCAGTAGCCCGGGACTAGCGGGAGGGAACACCGGGGAGCTGTTTTTT
TRBV19	TRBJ2-3	TRBD2	NA	CASTQAHGRTDTQYF	TGTGCCAGTACCCAAGCCCACGGGAGGACAGATACGCAGTATTTT
TRBV11-3	TRBJ2-3	NA	NA	CASSLGAAPGTDTQYF	TGTGCCAGCAGCTTAGGGGCGGCGCCCGGCACAGATACGCAGTATTTT
TRBV15	TRBJ2-7	NA	NA	CATSREGRVGEQYF	TGTGCCACCAGCAGAGAAGGCAGGGTGGGAGAGCAGTACTTC